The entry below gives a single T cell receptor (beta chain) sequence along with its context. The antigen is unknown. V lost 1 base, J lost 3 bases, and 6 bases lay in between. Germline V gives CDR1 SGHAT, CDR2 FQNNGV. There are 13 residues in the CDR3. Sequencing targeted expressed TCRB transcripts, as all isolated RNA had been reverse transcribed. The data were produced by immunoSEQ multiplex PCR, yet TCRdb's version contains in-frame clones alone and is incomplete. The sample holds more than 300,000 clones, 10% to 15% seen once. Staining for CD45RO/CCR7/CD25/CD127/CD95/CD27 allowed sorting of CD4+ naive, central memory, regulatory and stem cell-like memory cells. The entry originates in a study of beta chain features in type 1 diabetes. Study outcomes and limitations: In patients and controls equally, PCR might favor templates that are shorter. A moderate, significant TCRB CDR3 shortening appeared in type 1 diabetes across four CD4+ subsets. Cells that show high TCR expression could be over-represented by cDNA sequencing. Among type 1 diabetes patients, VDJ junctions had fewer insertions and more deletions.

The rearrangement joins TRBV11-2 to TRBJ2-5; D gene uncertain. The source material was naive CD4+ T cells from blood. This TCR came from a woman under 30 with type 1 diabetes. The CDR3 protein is CASSLVVKETQYF. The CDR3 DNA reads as TGTGCCAGCAGCTTAGTCGTTAAAGAGACCCAGTACTTC.